Shown below are 5 T cell receptor beta chains from a single sample sequenced in a study of regulatory T cells in long-lasting Graves disease. Construction of TCR beta libraries relied on iRepertoire HTBI primers and on Arm-PCR targeting CDR3 regions. TCRdb reprocessed the multiplex PCR reads with MiXCR, giving one entry per CDR3 protein. The sample lists around 250,000 distinct CDR3 sequences, around 21% seen once, with about 14% in the top ten. The time point denotes: newly diagnosed GD, antithyroid drugs for less than 3 months. Extracted PBMC RNA gave rise to the TCR library. The input for sequencing was peripheral blood mononuclear cells (PBMCs), taken at new diagnosis, from a patient treated with antithyroid drugs. These receptors originate from a female donor with Graves disease.

This clonotype has a count of ten or more. The rearrangement uses TRBV20-1 and TRBJ2-7; TRBD2 matches at 12 bases. Trimming took 6 bases from V and 7 from J; bases not matched to a gene: 13. Germline V CDR1 and CDR2: DFQATT, SNEGSKA (reference sequence). The CDR3 contains 15 residues. The CDR3 reads CSATTPSGGAREQYF. The CDR3, as DNA: TGCAGTGCCACAACCCCTAGCGGGGGGGCGAGAGAGCAGTACTTC.

As concerns this clonotype: This probably arose from a read error, given a far larger clone one base away. The chain employs TRBV5-1 and TRBJ2-3; 8 nucleotides align to TRBD1. The DNA matches TRBJ1-5 better at its end, which makes the J call doubtful. Per germline, CDR1 SGHRS and CDR2 YFSETQ. The CDR3 runs to 14 residues. CDR3 in amino acids: CASSDRGPTDTQHF. The CDR3 DNA reads as TGTGCCAGCAGTGACAGGGGCCCCACAGATACGCAGCATTTT.

The sample holds many counts of this clonotype. The V gene is TRBV12-3 or TRBV12-4, the J gene TRBJ1-1; TRBD1 aligns across 9 bases. The CDR3 runs to 14 residues. V shed 5 bases and J 5 bases; nucleotides not matched to a gene: 6. This CDR3 is CASSIRQGETEAFF. CDR3 DNA: TGTGCCAGCAGTATCCGACAGGGGGAAACTGAAGCTTTCTTT.

At least ten counts were recorded for this clonotype. The CDR3 region is CASLAINGQTYGYTF. The CDR3, as DNA: TGTGCCAGCCTAGCTATAAACGGACAGACTTATGGCTACACCTTC. The rearrangement joins TRBV7-9 to TRBJ1-2; tentative D call: TRBD1 (6 bases). The CDR3 loop spans 15 amino acids. Trimming left V 8 bases short and J 5 bases short, with 21 bases between. Germline CDR1 and CDR2: SEHNR and FQNEAQ (reference sequence). Together with reference TRBV7-9 and TRBJ1-2, the CDR3 gives the full variable domain: DTGVSQNPRHKITKRGQNVTFRCDPISEHNRLYWYRQTLGQGPEFLTYFQNEAQLEKSRLLSDRFSAERPKGSFSTLEIQRTEQGDSAMYLCASLAINGQTYGYTFGSGTRLTVV.

This clonotype showed up many times. Sequence at one end of the junction differs from germline and may be a read error. The gene calls are TRBV6-5 and TRBJ2-7; 7 nucleotides line up with TRBD1. CDR3 length: 16 amino acids. Per germline, CDR1 MNHEY and CDR2 SVGAGI. The CDR3 protein is CANSFTTGVTTYEQYF. The CDR3 region has the DNA TGTGCCAACAGTTTCACTACAGGGGTCACGACCTACGAGCAGTACTTC.